The 7 T cell receptor beta chains reported below all come from one sample, sequenced in a study of response to subunit inactivated influenza vaccine. TCRdb re-called the RT-PCR reads with MiXCR, one entry per CDR3 protein. Of 450,000 to 550,000 distinct CDR3 sequences in the sample, around 25% were seen once. The sample here was CD4+ T cells sorted from PBMCs, taken more than 4 days after vaccination. These receptors were collected from a man in his fifties or sixties who received an inactivated influenza vaccine.

This chain uses TRBV3-1 with TRBJ2-7; 8 bases line up with TRBD2. The CDR3 contains 14 residues. Germline V CDR1 and CDR2: LGHDT, YNNKEL (reference sequence). The junction had 4 bases not matched to a gene; V was cut back by 0 bases and J by 6 bases. The CDR3 loop reads CASSQDAGGLEQYF. CDR3 DNA sequence: TGTGCCAGCAGCCAAGACGCGGGGGGCCTCGAGCAGTACTTC.

In its sample, this clonotype was seen a few times. The CDR3 is CASSFSPQPQETQYF. CDR3 coding DNA: TGTGCCAGCAGCTTTTCCCCACAACCGCAAGAGACCCAGTACTTC. V gene TRBV5-6 combines with J gene TRBJ2-5; D gene uncertain. CDR1 is SGHDT and CDR2 is YYEEEE in the germline V gene. Trimming stripped 2 bases from V and 2 bases from J, with 13 bases between. This CDR3 has 15 amino acids. Complete variable domain (other parts from reference TRBV5-6 and TRBJ2-5): DAGVTQSPTHLIKTRGQQVTLRCSPKSGHDTVSWYQQALGQGPQFIFQYYEEEERQRGNFPDRFSGHQFPNYSSELNVNALLLGDSALYLCASSFSPQPQETQYFGPGTRLLVL.

The V call is TRBV6-5, the J call TRBJ1-2, with 8 bases fitting TRBD1. The CDR3 has 15 amino acids. The germline CDR1 and CDR2 sequences are MNHEY and SVGAGI. The trim removed 2 bases at V and 8 bases at J, leaving 10 bases unmatched. CDR3 amino acids: CASSYVGQGSWGYTF. CDR3 nucleotide sequence: TGTGCCAGCAGTTACGTCGGACAGGGCTCGTGGGGCTACACCTTC.

CDR3 in DNA: TGTGCCAGCAGGGCCCCAAAAGGGACAGTAACCAGCCTAGCCTCTGGAAACACCATATATTTT. Translated, it gives CASRAPKGTVTSLASGNTIYF. The chain joins TRBV2 to TRBJ1-3; 7 bases map to TRBD1. Per the germline V gene, CDR1 is SNHLY and CDR2 is FYNNEI. With 6 bases clipped from V and 0 bases from J, the junction kept 23 bases outside the gene matches. CDR3 length equals 21 residues.

The chain uses TRBV4-3 and TRBJ2-1; TRBD2 agrees at 9 bases. CDR3 size: 18 residues. Germline V lookup: CDR1 LGHNA, CDR2 YSLEER. Trimming at V came to 0 bases and at J to 8 bases, leaving 14 bases not matched to a gene. The CDR3 here is CASSQDRLRAGGRDEQFF. As DNA, the CDR3 is TGCGCCAGCAGCCAAGATCGGCTCAGAGCGGGAGGCCGGGATGAGCAGTTCTTC.

This clonotype has more than one count but fewer than ten. This chain joins TRBV20-1 and TRBJ1-2; the match to TRBD1 covers 10 bases. Germline V gene data show CDR1 as DFQATT and CDR2 as SNEGSKA (reference sequence). Trimming cost V 3 bases and J 4 bases; bases outside gene matches: 5. This CDR3 contains 14 residues. The CDR3 DNA is TGCAGTGCTAGCCGCCGGGACAGGGGCTATGGCTACACCTTC. It yields the protein CSASRRDRGYGYTF.

The J gene is TRBJ1-2, the V gene TRBV20-1; 7 nucleotides match TRBD1. The CDR3 is made up of 13 amino acids. Germline V gene data show CDR1 as DFQATT and CDR2 as SNEGSKA (reference sequence). The V and J ends lost 6 bases and 1 base, in that order; junction bases with no gene match: 5. CDR3 in DNA: TGCAGTGCCGGGACAGCCCTTAACTATGGCTACACCTTC. It is translated as CSAGTALNYGYTF.